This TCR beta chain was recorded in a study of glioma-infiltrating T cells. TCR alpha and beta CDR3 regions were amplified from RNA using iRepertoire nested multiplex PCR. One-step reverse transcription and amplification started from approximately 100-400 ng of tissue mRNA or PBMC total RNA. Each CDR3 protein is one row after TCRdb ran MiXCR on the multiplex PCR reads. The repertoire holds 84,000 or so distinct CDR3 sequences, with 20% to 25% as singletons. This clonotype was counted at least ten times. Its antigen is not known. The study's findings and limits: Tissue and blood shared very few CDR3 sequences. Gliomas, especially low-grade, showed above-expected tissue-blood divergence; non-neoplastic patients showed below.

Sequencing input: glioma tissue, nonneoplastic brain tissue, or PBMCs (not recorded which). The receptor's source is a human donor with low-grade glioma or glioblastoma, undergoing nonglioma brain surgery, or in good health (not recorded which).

The CDR3, as DNA: TGTGCCAGTAGCCCCCAGTCGGGGCGGAGCAATCAGCCCCAGCATTTT. Translation gives CASSPQSGRSNQPQHF. The V and J genes are TRBV19 and TRBJ1-5, with D possibly TRBD1 on 5 matching bases. Trimming removed 6 bases at V and 1 base at J, with 16 bases between. The CDR3 extends over 16 amino acids. In germline, CDR1 is LNHDA, CDR2 SQIVND (reference sequence).